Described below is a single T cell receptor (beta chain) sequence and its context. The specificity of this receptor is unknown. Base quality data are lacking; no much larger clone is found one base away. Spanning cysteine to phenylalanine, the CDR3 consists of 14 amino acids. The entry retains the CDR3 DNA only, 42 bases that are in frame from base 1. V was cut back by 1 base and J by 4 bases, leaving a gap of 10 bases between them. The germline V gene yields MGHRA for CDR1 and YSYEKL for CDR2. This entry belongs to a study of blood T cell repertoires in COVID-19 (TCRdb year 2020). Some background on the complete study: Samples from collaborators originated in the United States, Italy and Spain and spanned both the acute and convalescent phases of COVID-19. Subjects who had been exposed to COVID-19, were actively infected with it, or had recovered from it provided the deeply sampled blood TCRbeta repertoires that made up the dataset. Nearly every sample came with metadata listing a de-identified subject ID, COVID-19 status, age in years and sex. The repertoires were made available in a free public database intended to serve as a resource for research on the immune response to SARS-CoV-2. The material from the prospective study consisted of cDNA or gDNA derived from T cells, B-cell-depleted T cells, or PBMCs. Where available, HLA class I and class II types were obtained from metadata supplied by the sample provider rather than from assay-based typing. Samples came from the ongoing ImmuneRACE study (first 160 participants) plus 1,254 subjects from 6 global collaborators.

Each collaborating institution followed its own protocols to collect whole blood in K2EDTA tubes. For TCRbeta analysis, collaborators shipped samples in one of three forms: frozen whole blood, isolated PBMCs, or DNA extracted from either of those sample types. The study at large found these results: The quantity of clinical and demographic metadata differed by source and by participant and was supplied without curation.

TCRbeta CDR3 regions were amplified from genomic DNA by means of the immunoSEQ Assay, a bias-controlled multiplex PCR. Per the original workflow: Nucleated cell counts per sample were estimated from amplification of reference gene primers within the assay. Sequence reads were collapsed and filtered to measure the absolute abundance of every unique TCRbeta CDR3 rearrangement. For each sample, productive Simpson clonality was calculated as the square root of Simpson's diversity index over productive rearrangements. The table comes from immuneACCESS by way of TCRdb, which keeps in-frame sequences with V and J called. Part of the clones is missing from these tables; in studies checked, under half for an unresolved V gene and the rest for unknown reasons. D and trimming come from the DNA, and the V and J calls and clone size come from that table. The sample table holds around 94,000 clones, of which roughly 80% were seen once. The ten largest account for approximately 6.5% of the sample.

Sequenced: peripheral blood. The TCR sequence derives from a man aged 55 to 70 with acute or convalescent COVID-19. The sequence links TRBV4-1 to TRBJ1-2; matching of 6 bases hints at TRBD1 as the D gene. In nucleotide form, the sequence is TGCGCCAGCAGCCAAGCTGGCAGGGGCTATGGCTACACCTTC. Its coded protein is CASSQAGRGYGYTF.